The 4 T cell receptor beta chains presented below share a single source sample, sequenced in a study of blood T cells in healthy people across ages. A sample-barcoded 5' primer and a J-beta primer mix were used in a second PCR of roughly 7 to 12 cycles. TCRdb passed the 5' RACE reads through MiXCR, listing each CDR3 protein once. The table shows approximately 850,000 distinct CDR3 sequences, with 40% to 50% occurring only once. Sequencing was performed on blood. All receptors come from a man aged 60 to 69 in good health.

The CDR3 nucleotides are TGTGCCAGCAGCTTTCGACAGGTAGCTTTCTTT. As protein: CASSFRQVAFF. V gene TRBV5-6 combines with J gene TRBJ1-1, with a tentative D call TRBD1 (6 bases). V lost 2 bases and J 10 bases, leaving 9 bases between the germline ends. CDR1 is SGHDT, CDR2 YYEEEE, per germline. There are 11 residues in the CDR3.

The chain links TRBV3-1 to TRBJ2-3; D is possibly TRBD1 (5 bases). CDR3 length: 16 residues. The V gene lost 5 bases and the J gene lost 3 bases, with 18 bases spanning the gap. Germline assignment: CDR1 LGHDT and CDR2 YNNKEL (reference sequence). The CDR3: CASSKRGSSGTDTQYF. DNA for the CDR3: TGTGCCAGCAGCAAAAGGGGTAGCTCTGGGACAGATACGCAGTATTTT.

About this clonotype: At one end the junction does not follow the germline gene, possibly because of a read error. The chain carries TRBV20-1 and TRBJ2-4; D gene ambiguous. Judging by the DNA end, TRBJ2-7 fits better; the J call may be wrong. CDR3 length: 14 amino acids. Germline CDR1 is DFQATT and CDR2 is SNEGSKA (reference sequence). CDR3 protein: CGAREMTVTYEQYF. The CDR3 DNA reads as TGCGGTGCTAGAGAGATGACGGTTACCTACGAGCAGTACTTC.

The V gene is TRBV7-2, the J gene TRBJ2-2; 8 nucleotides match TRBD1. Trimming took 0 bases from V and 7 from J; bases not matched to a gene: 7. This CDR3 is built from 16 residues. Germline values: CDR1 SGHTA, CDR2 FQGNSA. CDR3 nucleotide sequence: TGTGCCAGCAGCTTAGCGCTTATACAGGGGGACGGGGAGCTGTTTTTT. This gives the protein CASSLALIQGDGELFF.